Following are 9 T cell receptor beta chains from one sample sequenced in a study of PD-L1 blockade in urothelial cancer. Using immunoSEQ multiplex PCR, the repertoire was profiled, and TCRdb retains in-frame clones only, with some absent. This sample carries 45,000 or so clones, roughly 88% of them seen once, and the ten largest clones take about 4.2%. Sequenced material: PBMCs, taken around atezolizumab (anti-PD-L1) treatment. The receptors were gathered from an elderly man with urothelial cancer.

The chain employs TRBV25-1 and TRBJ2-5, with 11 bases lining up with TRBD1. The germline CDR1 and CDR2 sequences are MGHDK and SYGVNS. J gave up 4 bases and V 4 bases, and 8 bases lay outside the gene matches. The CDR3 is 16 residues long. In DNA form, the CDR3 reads TGTGCCAGCAGTGCGGTTGGACAGGGGGCGCGAGAGACCCAGTACTTC. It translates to CASSAVGQGARETQYF. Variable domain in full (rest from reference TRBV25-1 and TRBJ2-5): EADIYQTPRYLVIGTGKKITLECSQTMGHDKMYWYQQDPGMELHLIHYSYGVNSTEKGDLSSESTVSRIRTEHFPLTLESARPSHTSQYLCASSAVGQGARETQYFGPGTRLLVL.

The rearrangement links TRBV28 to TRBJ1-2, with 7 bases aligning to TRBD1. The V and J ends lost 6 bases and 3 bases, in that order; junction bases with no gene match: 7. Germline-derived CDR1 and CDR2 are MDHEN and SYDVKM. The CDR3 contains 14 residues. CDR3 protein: CASSPGDSYYGYTF. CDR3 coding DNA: TGTGCCAGCAGCCCCGGGGACAGTTACTATGGCTACACCTTC.

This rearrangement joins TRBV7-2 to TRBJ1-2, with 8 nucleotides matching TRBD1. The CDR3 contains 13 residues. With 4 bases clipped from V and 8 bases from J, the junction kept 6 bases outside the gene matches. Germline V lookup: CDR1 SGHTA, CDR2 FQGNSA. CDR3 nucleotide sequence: TGTGCCAGCAGCTCTCAGGGGGCGCGGGGCTACACCTTC. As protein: CASSSQGARGYTF.

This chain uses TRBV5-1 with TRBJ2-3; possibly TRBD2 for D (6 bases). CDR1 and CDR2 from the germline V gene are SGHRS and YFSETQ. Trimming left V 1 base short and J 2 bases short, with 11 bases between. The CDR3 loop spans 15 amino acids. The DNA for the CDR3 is TGCGCCAGCAGCTTGTGGGGGACTTACACAGATACGCAGTATTTT. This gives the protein CASSLWGTYTDTQYF.

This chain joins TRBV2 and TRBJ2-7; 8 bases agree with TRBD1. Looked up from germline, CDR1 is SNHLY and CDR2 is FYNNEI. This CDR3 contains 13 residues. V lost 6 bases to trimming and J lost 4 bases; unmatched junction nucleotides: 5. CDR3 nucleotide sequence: TGTGCCAGCAGCGGACAGGGTTGGTACGAGCAGTACTTC. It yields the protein CASSGQGWYEQYF.

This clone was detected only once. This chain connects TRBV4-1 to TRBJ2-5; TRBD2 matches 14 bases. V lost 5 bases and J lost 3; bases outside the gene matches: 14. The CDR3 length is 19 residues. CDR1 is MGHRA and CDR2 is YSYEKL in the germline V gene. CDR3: CASSANPPGLAGGKETQYF. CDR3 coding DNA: TGCGCCAGCAGCGCTAATCCCCCCGGACTAGCGGGAGGAAAAGAGACCCAGTACTTC.

The CDR3 DNA reads as TGTGCCAGTAGCCAACAGGGCTATGGCTACACCTTC. This codes for CASSQQGYGYTF. V gene TRBV19 combines with J gene TRBJ1-2, with a possible D match to TRBD1 (6 bases). This CDR3 spans 12 amino acids. Per the germline V gene, CDR1 is LNHDA and CDR2 is SQIVND (reference sequence). V was shortened by 6 bases and J by 4 bases, with 9 bases between the two germline ends.

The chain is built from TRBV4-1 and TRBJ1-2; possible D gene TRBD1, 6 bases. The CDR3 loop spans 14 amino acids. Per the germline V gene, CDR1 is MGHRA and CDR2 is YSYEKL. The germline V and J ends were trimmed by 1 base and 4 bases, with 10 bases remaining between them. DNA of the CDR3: TGCGCCAGCAGCCAAGGTGGGGGCCGCTATGGCTACACCTTC. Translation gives CASSQGGGRYGYTF.

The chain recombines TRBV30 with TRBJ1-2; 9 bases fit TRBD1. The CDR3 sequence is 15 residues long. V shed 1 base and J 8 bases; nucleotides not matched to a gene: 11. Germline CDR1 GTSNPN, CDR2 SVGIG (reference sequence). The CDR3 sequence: CAWSGGQGGMEGYTF. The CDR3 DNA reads TGTGCCTGGAGTGGGGGACAGGGCGGGATGGAGGGCTACACCTTC. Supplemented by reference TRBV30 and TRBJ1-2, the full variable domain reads SQTIHQWPATLVQPVGSPLSLECTVEGTSNPNLYWYRQAAGRGLQLLFYSVGIGQISSEVPQNLSASRPQDRQFILSSKKLLLSDSGFYLCAWSGGQGGMEGYTFGSGTRLTVV.